This record covers a single TCR beta chain. Its antigen is not known. The sample belongs to a study of STAT5B mutations in CD4+ large granular lymphocyte leukemia. Study-level points and caveats: Compared with healthy controls (2/35), patient top clones favored TRBV06 (8/27). The CD4+ versus CD8+ T-LGLL clonality difference may reflect limited sample size.

Original methodology: A productive frequency of 2.59 x 10-5 was the lowest detectable. Data came from immunoSEQ multiplex PCR; TCRdb stores just in-frame clones and leaves some out. V and J calls plus clone size are reproduced from that table; the DNA served to infer D and trimming. The sample records roughly 30,000 clones, around four fifths being singletons. Trimming took 2 bases from V and 5 from J, leaving 7 bases between them. The CDR3 is made up of 13 amino acids. CDR1 and CDR2 from the germline V gene are SGHDN and FVKESK. The chain joins TRBV14 to TRBJ1-5; the D is unclear. The receptor comes from a human donor in good health. The specimen was CD4+ T cells from blood buffy coats. This CDR3 reads CASSQSRDQPQHF. Written as DNA, the CDR3 is TGTGCCAGCAGCCAATCTCGGGATCAGCCCCAGCATTTT.